Below are 17 T cell receptor beta chains sequenced from a single sample in a study of shared clonotypes between healthy human individuals. The method was immunoSEQ multiplex PCR; TCRdb's version includes in-frame clones alone and lacks a portion of them. The table includes about 2 million clones, about 95% detected once. Terminally differentiated effector memory CD45RA+ cells were excluded from the naive CD8 cells, which were CD45RO-negative and positively selected for CCR7. Sequencing input: naive CD8+ T cells sorted from blood. Every receptor here comes from a man between 18 and 29 years old in good health.

The count of this clone is one. This chain uses TRBV4-1 with TRBJ1-5; D perhaps matches TRBD1 (5 bases). Germline V lookup: CDR1 MGHRA, CDR2 YSYEKL. Trimming pared 4 bases from V and 4 bases from J, leaving 17 bases between. The CDR3 spans 16 residues. DNA of the CDR3: TGCGCCAGCAGCCGGGCGGTTGGGGCAGAAAATCAGCCCCAGCATTTT. Protein: CASSRAVGAENQPQHF.

The CDR3 is CASSLGASSGTVSYEQYF. CDR3 nucleotide sequence: TGCGCCAGCAGCTTGGGGGCCTCTAGCGGGACCGTCTCCTACGAGCAGTACTTC. The rearrangement links TRBV5-1 to TRBJ2-7; the match to TRBD2 covers 9 bases. The germline V gene encodes CDR1 SGHRS and CDR2 YFSETQ. The CDR3 loop spans 18 amino acids. V was pared by 0 bases and J by 0 bases, with 10 bases of the junction left unmatched.

The chain carries TRBV30 and TRBJ2-6, with 8 bases that match TRBD2. This CDR3 comprises 16 residues. J was trimmed by 4 bases and V by 4 bases; bases with no gene match: 9. The germline V gene encodes CDR1 GTSNPN and CDR2 SVGIG (reference sequence). CDR3 in amino acids: CAWTAGGQLGANVLTF. The CDR3, as DNA: TGTGCCTGGACTGCGGGAGGTCAGCTAGGGGCCAACGTCCTGACTTTC.

This chain connects TRBV5-1 to TRBJ2-1; 9 bases match TRBD2. The junction had 12 bases not matched to a gene; V was cut back by 5 bases and J by 9 bases. The length of the CDR3 is 15 residues. Germline CDR1 SGHRS, CDR2 YFSETQ. The CDR3: CASSLSSGTKIEQFF. The CDR3 bases are TGCGCCAGCAGTTTGTCTAGCGGGACCAAGATTGAGCAGTTCTTC.

V is TRBV5-1 and J is TRBJ2-1; 7 bases are shared with TRBD1. Germline V lookup: CDR1 SGHRS, CDR2 YFSETQ. This CDR3 region has 15 residues. J was trimmed by 8 bases and V by 0 bases; bases with no gene match: 8. DNA for the CDR3: TGCGCCAGCAGCTTGGGACAGGGAGTGGGCGATGAGCAGTTCTTC. Residues: CASSLGQGVGDEQFF.

The rearrangement uses TRBV28 and TRBJ2-1; 9 bases agree with TRBD2. Germline lookup yields CDR1 MDHEN and CDR2 SYDVKM. Trimming took 7 bases from V and 7 from J; bases not matched to a gene: 2. CDR3 size: 12 residues. The CDR3, as DNA: TGTGCCAGCACTAGCGGGGAGAATGAGCAGTTCTTC. Its protein is CASTSGENEQFF.

This clone appeared a single time. This chain uses TRBV5-8 with TRBJ1-4; tentative D call: TRBD1 (5 bases). Germline CDR1 is SGHTS and CDR2 is YDEGEE. V shed 1 base and J shed 5 bases, with 6 bases lying between them. The CDR3 runs to 13 residues. The CDR3 loop reads CASSLRDNEKLFF. In DNA, the CDR3 is TGTGCCAGCAGCTTGAGGGACAATGAAAAACTGTTTTTT. The complete variable domain, with remaining parts taken from reference TRBV5-8 and TRBJ1-4, reads EAGVTQSPTHLIKTRGQQATLRCSPISGHTSVYWYQQALGLGLQFLLWYDEGEERNRGNFPPRFSGRQFPNYSSELNVNALELEDSALYLCASSLRDNEKLFFGSGTQLSVL.

The chain joins TRBV10-3 to TRBJ2-1; D unresolved. Germline loops: CDR1 ENHRY, CDR2 SYGVKD. The CDR3 length is 12 residues. Trimming took off 3 bases at V and 8 bases at J, with 8 bases between the two ends. The CDR3 DNA sequence: TGTGCCATCAGTGAATCGAACGATGAGCAGTTCTTC. It codes for CAISESNDEQFF.

The chain combines TRBV6-5 with TRBJ2-3; D may match TRBD1 or TRBD2 (5 bases each). The CDR3 contains 13 residues. CDR1 and CDR2 from the germline V gene are MNHEY and SVGAGI. V lost 7 bases, J lost 2 bases, and 10 bases lay in between. The CDR3: CASTGPSTDTQYF. CDR3 DNA sequence: TGTGCCAGCACGGGACCCTCCACAGATACGCAGTATTTT.

This clone was seen only once. Other DNA variants within this sample encode the same CDR3. The J gene is TRBJ2-7, the V gene TRBV19; TRBD2 aligns across 7 bases. The V gene's germline CDR1 is LNHDA and CDR2 SQIVND (reference sequence). The CDR3 totals 13 residues. The V gene end was trimmed by 1 base and the J gene end by 4 bases; junction bases not matched to a gene: 1. This chain's CDR3 is CASSIAGGYEQYF. CDR3 in DNA: TGTGCCAGTAGTATAGCGGGAGGATACGAGCAGTACTTC.

V and J are TRBV7-9 and TRBJ2-4; TRBD2 aligns across 16 bases. The length of the CDR3 is 19 residues. CDR1 and CDR2 (germline): SEHNR, FQNEAQ (reference sequence). The junction had 10 bases not matched to a gene; V was cut back by 5 bases and J by 3 bases. The CDR3 reads CASSPGTSGRVEYKNIQYF. The DNA of the CDR3 is TGTGCCAGCAGCCCCGGGACTAGCGGGAGGGTGGAATACAAAAACATTCAGTACTTC.

V gene TRBV5-4 combines with J gene TRBJ2-1; perhaps TRBD1 as D (6 bases). Germline CDR1 and CDR2: SGHNT and YYREEE (reference sequence). This CDR3 has 15 residues. The ends were cut back, 4 bases at V and 4 bases at J, with 15 bases in the middle. The CDR3 here is CASSLRGSPYNEQFF. The CDR3 coding sequence is TGTGCCAGCAGCCTCAGGGGCTCTCCTTACAATGAGCAGTTCTTC.

V gene TRBV11-2 combines with J gene TRBJ2-5; D may be TRBD2 (6 bases). V was cut by 5 bases and J by 0 bases, with 19 bases left in between. Germline V lookup: CDR1 SGHAT, CDR2 FQNNGV. CDR3 length equals 17 residues. CDR3 coding DNA: TGTGCCAGCAGCACTTGGGGGGTTGACGGTGACCAAGAGACCCAGTACTTC. The encoded protein is CASSTWGVDGDQETQYF.

The chain recombines TRBV2 with TRBJ2-7; 7 nucleotides agree with TRBD2. The CDR3 covers 14 residues. The germline gives CDR1 SNHLY, CDR2 FYNNEI. V lost 8 bases, J lost 1 base, and 8 bases stayed unmatched. The CDR3 nucleotides are TGTGCCAGCTCGTCAGCGGGGAGTTCCTACGAGCAGTACTTC. Protein product: CASSSAGSSYEQYF.

The chain has TRBV30 and TRBJ1-1, with unresolved D. V lost 2 bases, J lost 2 bases, and 6 bases lay in between. The CDR3 extends over 12 amino acids. The V gene's germline CDR1 is GTSNPN and CDR2 SVGIG (reference sequence). This CDR3 reads CAWSRLNTEAFF. DNA for the CDR3: TGTGCCTGGAGTCGGTTAAACACTGAAGCTTTCTTT.

V and J are TRBV28 and TRBJ2-5, with 7 positions matching TRBD2. Unmatched junction bases numbered 12, after V lost 7 bases and J lost 4 bases. Germline CDR1 and CDR2: MDHEN and SYDVKM. The CDR3 loop spans 15 amino acids. Written as DNA, the CDR3 is TGTGCCAGCAATCTTTTGCGGGGGTCCTTAGAGACCCAGTACTTC. Protein: CASNLLRGSLETQYF. Drawing the rest from reference TRBV28 and TRBJ2-5, the complete variable domain is DVKVTQSSRYLVKRTGEKVFLECVQDMDHENMFWYRQDPGLGLRLIYFSYDVKMKEKGDIPEGYSVSREKKERFSLILESASTNQTSMYLCASNLLRGSLETQYFGPGTRLLVL.

The rearrangement links TRBV29-1 to TRBJ2-2, with 9 bases aligning to TRBD1. The V gene end was trimmed by 5 bases and the J gene end by 4 bases; junction bases not matched to a gene: 11. The CDR3 totals 16 residues. Germline-derived CDR1 and CDR2 are SQVTM and ANQGSEA. CDR3 amino acids: CSVTRDRAVGTGELFF. The DNA for the CDR3 is TGCAGCGTTACCCGGGACAGGGCGGTGGGCACCGGGGAGCTGTTTTTT.